The sequence of this T cell receptor (beta chain) was determined in a study of control samples from healthy donors and cancer patients. This clone was observed a single time. Only in-frame clones appear in the TCRdb table, and some are missing; sequencing was by immunoSEQ multiplex PCR. The sample consists of approximately 86,000 clones, around nine tenths of them appearing once. Trimming stripped 2 bases from V and 3 bases from J, with 10 bases between. Germline CDR1 and CDR2: SEHNR and FQNEAQ (reference sequence). The CDR3 runs 15 residues. V usage is TRBV7-9 and J usage is TRBJ2-2, with TRBD2 as a possible D gene (6 bases). Sequenced material: blood. This TCR derives from a man under 40 in good health. This chain's CDR3 is CASSLRGTDTGELFF. As DNA, the CDR3 is TGTGCCAGCAGCTTACGGGGGACGGACACCGGGGAGCTGTTTTTT.